The sequence of this T cell receptor (beta chain) was determined in a study of response to subunit inactivated influenza vaccine. The length of the CDR3 is 14 residues. Trimming at V came to 7 bases and at J to 3 bases, leaving 5 bases not matched to a gene. CDR1 is ENHRY, CDR2 SYGVKD, per germline. A single record per CDR3 protein comes from TCRdb applying MiXCR to the RT-PCR reads. The sample includes approximately 570,000 distinct CDR3 sequences, around 8% of them seen just once. The specimen was PBMCs from blood, collected roughly 24 months after vaccination. The source of this sequence is a man between 45 and 75 years old who received an inactivated influenza vaccine. The rearrangement uses TRBV10-3 and TRBJ2-2, with TRBD1 identical over 7 bases. This chain's CDR3 is CAITSGTDTGELFF. The CDR3 nucleotides are TGTGCCATCACTTCCGGGACAGACACCGGGGAGCTGTTTTTT.